This entry is about one TCR beta chain. Its antigen remains unidentified. The entry originates in a study of cytomegalovirus exposure and HLA in healthy donors. Regarding the study as a whole: Listed as cytomegalovirus-associated were 150 to 200 TCR beta chains.

With V trimmed by 6 bases and J by 9 bases, 15 bases remained unmatched. Germline CDR1 is MNHEY and CDR2 is SMNVEV (reference sequence). The CDR3 has 16 amino acids. The PCR contained 60 Vbeta and 13 Jbeta primers. The data were produced by immunoSEQ multiplex PCR, yet TCRdb's version contains in-frame clones alone and is incomplete. The table includes about 98,000 clones, about 80% detected once. Sequencing input: PBMCs. The genes are TRBV27 and TRBJ2-1; TRBD1 matches at 9 bases. The TCR sequence derives from a man aged 60 to 75 in good health and CMV-seropositive. CDR3 coding DNA: TGTGCCAGCAGCCGGACAGGGGCCACCGGCGTCAGTGAGCAGTTCTTC. This codes for CASSRTGATGVSEQFF.